This T cell receptor (beta chain) was found in a study of CXCR3-negative and CXCR3-positive naive CD8 T cells. General observations from the study: CXCR3-negative and CXCR3-positive naive cells shared comparable TRBV-TRBJ usage, but memory cells did not. Once cells were cryopreserved, CXCR3 expression went down partly, and most assays used fresh PBMCs. In both naive subsets diversity was comparably high, whereas memory CD8+ cells showed much lower diversity.

In regard to this clonotype: Its antigen is currently unknown.

Libraries were UMI-labeled 5' RACE TRB cDNA. TCRdb processed the 5' RACE reads again and assigns one entry to each CDR3 protein, with no DNA. Here the sample table reports 45,000 to 65,000 distinct CDR3 sequences. The specimen was naive CXCR3- CD8+ T cells from blood. Subset here: CD45RO-CCR7+CD27+CD95- naive CD8+ T cells lacking CXCR3 (TNR3-). This TCR derives from a human donor in good health. Some clones in this sample may be carry-over from other donors' samples.

CDR3 region: CASSLSRDQETQYF. The rearrangement links TRBV12-3 or TRBV12-4 to TRBJ2-5. This CDR3 spans 14 amino acids.